This passage covers 18 T cell receptor beta chains from one sample sequenced in a study of blood T cells in healthy people across ages. Alongside a J-beta primer mix, a sample-barcoded 5' primer served in a second PCR lasting about 7 to 11 cycles. Each CDR3 protein is one row after TCRdb ran MiXCR on the 5' RACE reads. The table records approximately 1.5 million distinct CDR3 sequences, almost 35% of them present only once. Sequenced input: blood. Source of these receptors: a woman under 40 in good health.

The J gene is TRBJ2-1, the V gene TRBV20-1; 7 bases align to TRBD2. CDR1 DFQATT and CDR2 SNEGSKA come from the germline V gene (reference sequence). The CDR3 has 13 residues. J gave up 4 bases and V 7 bases, and 7 bases lay outside the gene matches. The CDR3 bases are TGCAGTGTGCGGGAGTCCCCTTACAATGAGCAGTTCTTC. Its protein is CSVRESPYNEQFF.

This clonotype has ten or more counts. The rearrangement joins TRBV20-1 to TRBJ1-2, with D uncertain. There are 13 residues in the CDR3. The germline V and J ends were trimmed by 6 bases and 2 bases, with 13 bases remaining between them. CDR1 and CDR2 (germline): DFQATT, SNEGSKA (reference sequence). CDR3 loop: CSASRPGNYGYTF. The CDR3 coding sequence is TGCAGTGCGAGCCGCCCCGGGAACTATGGCTACACCTTC.

The chain recombines TRBV2 with TRBJ1-5, with D tentatively TRBD1 (6 bases). CDR1 SNHLY and CDR2 FYNNEI come from the germline V gene. Trimming left V 4 bases short and J 7 bases short, with 11 bases between. The CDR3 length is 13 residues. The chain's CDR3 is CASSVRGLQPQHF. The CDR3 nucleotides read TGTGCCAGCAGTGTTCGGGGGCTGCAGCCCCAGCATTTT.

This clonotype was observed a few times. The V call is TRBV28, the J call TRBJ1-5; no firm D call. Germline V CDR1 and CDR2: MDHEN, SYDVKM. The CDR3 contains 15 residues. Trimming shortened V by 5 bases and J by 5 bases, and 16 bases separated the two germline ends. CDR3 protein: CASSPSGGPYQPQHF. The CDR3 nucleotides read TGTGCCAGCAGTCCCTCGGGAGGGCCCTATCAGCCCCAGCATTTT.

The gene calls are TRBV5-1 and TRBJ2-3; D unclear. Trimming pared 7 bases from V and 1 base from J, leaving 16 bases between. Germline V CDR1 and CDR2: SGHRS, YFSETQ. This CDR3 has 15 residues. The CDR3 sequence: CASAQIKGGTDTQYF. CDR3 in DNA: TGCGCCAGCGCTCAGATTAAAGGCGGCACAGATACGCAGTATTTT.

This clonotype was observed at least ten times. The CDR3 spells CASSPRGGNTDTQYF. CDR3 nucleotide sequence: TGTGCCAGCAGCCCCCGCGGGGGCAACACAGATACGCAGTATTTT. This rearrangement joins TRBV9 to TRBJ2-3; possibly TRBD2 for D (7 bases). The CDR3 loop spans 15 amino acids. Trimming removed 4 bases from V and 2 bases from J, with 14 bases in between. Germline assignment: CDR1 SGDLS and CDR2 YYNGEE.

The chain recombines TRBV3-1 with TRBJ2-5, with 9 positions matching TRBD1. Germline V lookup: CDR1 LGHDT, CDR2 YNNKEL (reference sequence). This CDR3 has 15 amino acids. The trim removed 4 bases at V and 5 bases at J, leaving 8 bases unmatched. CDR3 coding DNA: TGTGCCAGCAGCCTGGGGACAGGGTTTAGGGAGACCCAGTACTTC. As protein: CASSLGTGFRETQYF.

V usage is TRBV2 and J usage is TRBJ2-1, with D perhaps given as TRBD1 or TRBD2 (5 bases each). This CDR3 contains 15 residues. V gave up 2 bases and J gave up 7 bases, with 15 bases separating them. Germline lookup yields CDR1 SNHLY and CDR2 FYNNEI. This chain's CDR3 is CASSELGRGSNEQFF. In DNA form, the CDR3 reads TGTGCCAGCAGTGAACTAGGCCGGGGCTCTAATGAGCAGTTCTTC.

The rearrangement links TRBV4-1 to TRBJ1-2, with 9 bases that match TRBD1. Losses at the gene ends were 4 bases for V and 4 bases for J; bases not matched to a gene: 7. CDR1 is MGHRA, CDR2 YSYEKL, per germline. CDR3 length equals 15 residues. The CDR3 coding sequence is TGCGCCAGCAGCCCCGGACAGGGGTGGGGCTATGGCTACACCTTC. Its translation is CASSPGQGWGYGYTF.

This chain uses TRBV7-9 with TRBJ2-1; no clear D gene. V was shortened by 6 bases and J by 6 bases, with 18 bases between the two germline ends. Per germline, CDR1 SEHNR and CDR2 FQNEAQ (reference sequence). The CDR3 runs to 15 residues. The chain's CDR3 is CASRFGAGILNEQFF. CDR3 nucleotides: TGTGCCAGCAGATTTGGAGCCGGAATCCTCAATGAGCAGTTCTTC. Looking up the rest from reference TRBV7-9 and TRBJ2-1 gives the full variable domain: DTGVSQNPRHKITKRGQNVTFRCDPISEHNRLYWYRQTLGQGPEFLTYFQNEAQLEKSRLLSDRFSAERPKGSFSTLEIQRTEQGDSAMYLCASRFGAGILNEQFFGPGTRLTVL.

V and J are TRBV20-1 and TRBJ2-7, with 13 nucleotides matching TRBD2. The CDR3 extends over 18 amino acids. In germline, CDR1 is DFQATT, CDR2 SNEGSKA (reference sequence). The J segment lost 0 bases and the V segment lost 5 bases, leaving 13 bases of the junction unmatched. The CDR3 sequence: CSAQGTSGTKISSYEQYF. In DNA form, the CDR3 reads TGCAGTGCTCAAGGGACTAGCGGGACCAAAATAAGCTCCTACGAGCAGTACTTC.

In this sample, this clonotype turned up a few times. This chain links TRBV6-4 with TRBJ2-1, with D unclear. The V and J ends lost 6 bases and 0 bases respectively, with 9 bases between them. The germline V gene has CDR1 MRHNA and CDR2 SNTAGT. This CDR3 has 14 residues. The CDR3, as DNA: TGTGCCAGCAGAAAGCAGAGCTCCTACAATGAGCAGTTCTTC. As protein: CASRKQSSYNEQFF.

This rearrangement joins TRBV3-1 to TRBJ2-3; a possible D gene is TRBD2 (7 bases). The V end was cut by 2 bases, the J end by 3 bases, with 15 bases between. The CDR3 totals 16 residues. Germline CDR1 is LGHDT and CDR2 is YNNKEL (reference sequence). CDR3 loop: CASSQQRGAWTDTQYF. As DNA, the CDR3 is TGTGCCAGCAGCCAACAACGGGGGGCTTGGACAGATACGCAGTATTTT.

This clonotype was recorded a few times. CDR3 DNA sequence: TGCAGTGCTAGAATACGCCGGGACAGGGACAAAAAACTGTTTTTT. Translation gives CSARIRRDRDKKLFF. The rearrangement links TRBV20-1 to TRBJ1-4; 9 nucleotides agree with TRBD1. The V gene's germline CDR1 is DFQATT and CDR2 SNEGSKA (reference sequence). The V gene end was trimmed by 2 bases and the J gene end by 9 bases; junction bases not matched to a gene: 10. CDR3 length: 15 residues.

This clonotype was seen only a few times. The J gene is TRBJ2-7, the V gene TRBV27; D not certain. Germline CDR1 is MNHEY and CDR2 is SMNVEV (reference sequence). The ends were cut back, 6 bases at V and 6 bases at J, with 9 bases in the middle. The CDR3 runs to 11 residues. In DNA form, the CDR3 reads TGTGCCAGCAGGCAGGCCGGCGAGCAGTACTTC. The encoded protein is CASRQAGEQYF.

The genes are TRBV11-2 and TRBJ1-2; D unclear. The germline V gene encodes CDR1 SGHAT and CDR2 FQNNGV. This CDR3 is 13 amino acids long. Trimming left V 7 bases short and J 12 bases short, with 21 bases between. The CDR3 reads CASNSPRRPEHTF. DNA of the CDR3: TGTGCCAGCAACTCCCCTAGGAGACCGGAGCACACCTTC.

This clonotype came up many times. This chain links TRBV7-2 with TRBJ2-7; D is perhaps TRBD2 (5 bases). Germline V gene data show CDR1 as SGHTA and CDR2 as FQGNSA. Trimming took off 1 base at V and 9 bases at J, with 10 bases between the two ends. The CDR3 loop spans 12 amino acids. The CDR3 sequence: CASSLEVAGQYF. The CDR3 nucleotides are TGTGCCAGCAGCTTAGAAGTGGCGGGGCAGTACTTC.

This clonotype was counted a few times. The chain is built from TRBV7-3 and TRBJ2-1, with D hard to call. In germline, CDR1 is SGHTA, CDR2 FQGTGA. With 0 bases removed from V and 6 bases from J, the gap between germline ends came to 15 bases. The CDR3 totals 16 residues. This chain's CDR3 is CASSLTSPAVPNEQFF. DNA for the CDR3: TGTGCCAGCAGCTTAACGTCACCGGCTGTCCCCAATGAGCAGTTCTTC.